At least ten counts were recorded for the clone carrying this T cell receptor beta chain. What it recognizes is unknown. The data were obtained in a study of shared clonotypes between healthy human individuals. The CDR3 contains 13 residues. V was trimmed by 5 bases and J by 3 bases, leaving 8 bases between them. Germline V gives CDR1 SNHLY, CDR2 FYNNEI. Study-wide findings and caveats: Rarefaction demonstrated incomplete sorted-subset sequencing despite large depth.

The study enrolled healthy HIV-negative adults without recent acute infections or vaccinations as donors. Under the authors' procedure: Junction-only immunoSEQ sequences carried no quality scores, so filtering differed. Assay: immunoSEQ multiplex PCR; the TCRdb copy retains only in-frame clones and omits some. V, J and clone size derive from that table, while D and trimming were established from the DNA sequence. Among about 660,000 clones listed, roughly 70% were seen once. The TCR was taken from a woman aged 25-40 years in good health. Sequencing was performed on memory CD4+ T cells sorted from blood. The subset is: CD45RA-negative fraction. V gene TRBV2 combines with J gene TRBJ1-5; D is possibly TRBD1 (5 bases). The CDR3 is CASSIRVNQPQHF. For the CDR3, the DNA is TGTGCCAGCAGTATCAGGGTCAATCAGCCCCAGCATTTT.